These 25 T cell receptor beta chains came from one sample sequenced in a study of OX40 agonist ivuxolimab in advanced cancers. Some clones are missing from TCRdb's copy, which holds only in-frame ones; the method was immunoSEQ multiplex PCR. The repertoire has approximately 34,000 clones, 81% of them found once; the top ten carry 1.3% to 1.5%. The sample was CD4+ or CD8+ T cells sorted from blood, taken in a trial of the OX40 agonist ivuxolimab. These receptors all come from an adult with an advanced solid tumor such as melanoma, head and neck, liver or kidney cancer.

The gene calls are TRBV19 and TRBJ1-2; unclear D gene. V was trimmed by 7 bases and J by 8 bases, leaving 17 bases between them. Germline loops: CDR1 LNHDA, CDR2 SQIVND (reference sequence). The CDR3 is 13 amino acids. CDR3 sequence (DNA): TGTGCCAGTACCATTCGAGGTGTCGGAGGCTACACCTTC. This encodes CASTIRGVGGYTF. The complete variable domain, with remaining parts taken from reference TRBV19 and TRBJ1-2, reads DGGITQSPKYLFRKEGQNVTLSCEQNLNHDAMYWYRQDPGQGLRLIYYSQIVNDFQKGDIAEGYSVSREKKESFPLTVTSAQKNPTAFYLCASTIRGVGGYTFGSGTRLTVV.

The J gene is TRBJ1-5, the V gene TRBV4-1; 8 bases align to TRBD1. Germline CDR1 and CDR2: MGHRA and YSYEKL. The trim removed 2 bases at V and 5 bases at J, leaving 5 bases unmatched. The CDR3 runs to 15 residues. The CDR3 protein is CASSQSDRGYQPQHF. For the CDR3, the DNA is TGCGCCAGCAGCCAATCCGACAGGGGTTATCAGCCCCAGCATTTT.

The V gene is TRBV19, the J gene TRBJ1-5, with TRBD1 identical over 10 bases. This CDR3 comprises 16 residues. Germline V gene data show CDR1 as LNHDA and CDR2 as SQIVND (reference sequence). Germline trimming cut 3 bases from V and 4 bases from J; bases unmatched to any gene: 6. The CDR3 DNA reads as TGTGCCAGTAGTATTGTGGGGGGACAGGGGAATCAGCCCCAGCATTTT. It is translated as CASSIVGGQGNQPQHF.

This clone showed up just a few times. This chain connects TRBV19 to TRBJ2-7; TRBD1 is a possible D gene (5 bases). The V and J ends lost 4 bases and 3 bases respectively, with 13 bases between them. Germline CDR1 reads LNHDA; CDR2 reads SQIVND (reference sequence). The CDR3 runs 14 residues. The chain's CDR3 is CASSRGSPVYEQYF. CDR3 bases: TGTGCCAGTAGTAGGGGCAGTCCTGTCTACGAGCAGTACTTC. The variable domain in full, completed from reference TRBV19 and TRBJ2-7, reads DGGITQSPKYLFRKEGQNVTLSCEQNLNHDAMYWYRQDPGQGLRLIYYSQIVNDFQKGDIAEGYSVSREKKESFPLTVTSAQKNPTAFYLCASSRGSPVYEQYFGPGTRLTVT.

The chain carries TRBV19 and TRBJ2-7, with 8 nucleotides matching TRBD2. Germline V gene data show CDR1 as LNHDA and CDR2 as SQIVND (reference sequence). The V segment lost 6 bases and the J segment 3 bases; nucleotides outside the gene matches: 13. CDR3 length: 16 residues. The CDR3 loop reads CASRFPLAEPLYEQYF. CDR3 bases: TGTGCCAGTAGATTCCCACTAGCGGAGCCCCTCTACGAGCAGTACTTC.

The chain uses TRBV7-2 and TRBJ2-5; 10 bases map to TRBD2. J lost 3 bases, V lost 5 bases, and 9 bases had no gene match. Per germline, CDR1 SGHTA and CDR2 FQGNSA. The CDR3 totals 16 residues. The CDR3 is CASSQQRLAGKETQYF. CDR3 nucleotide sequence: TGTGCCAGCAGCCAACAACGACTAGCGGGTAAAGAGACCCAGTACTTC.

This chain uses TRBV9 with TRBJ2-5, with a weak D call TRBD1 (6 bases). This CDR3 has 14 residues. Germline CDR1 and CDR2: SGDLS and YYNGEE. V lost 4 bases and J 0 bases, leaving 10 bases between the germline ends. The CDR3 loop is CASSKGGYQETQYF. CDR3 sequence (DNA): TGTGCCAGCAGCAAAGGGGGATACCAAGAGACCCAGTACTTC. Looking up the rest from reference TRBV9 and TRBJ2-5 gives the full variable domain: DSGVTQTPKHLITATGQRVTLRCSPRSGDLSVYWYQQSLDQGLQFLIQYYNGEERAKGNILERFSAQQFPDLHSELNLSSLELGDSALYFCASSKGGYQETQYFGPGTRLLVL.

J is TRBJ2-1 and V is TRBV6-4, with D perhaps assigned TRBD1 or TRBD2 (5 bases each). CDR3 length: 16 amino acids. Looked up from germline, CDR1 is MRHNA and CDR2 is SNTAGT. The V and J ends lost 6 bases and 10 bases respectively, with 25 bases between them. CDR3 amino acids: CASSESLGSGPQEQFF. CDR3 bases: TGTGCCAGCAGCGAATCTCTTGGGTCGGGACCCCAAGAGCAGTTCTTC.

The chain is built from TRBV6-1 and TRBJ2-5; no definite D call. The CDR3 has 15 residues. CDR1 and CDR2 from the germline V gene are MNHNS and SASEGT. V was clipped by 2 bases and J by 0 bases, with 10 bases between them. This chain's CDR3 is CASSEQLTYQETQYF. CDR3 bases: TGTGCCAGCAGTGAACAGCTCACATACCAAGAGACCCAGTACTTC.

CDR3 in DNA: TGTGCCTGGAGTCGAGGGGCCACCTACGAGCAGTACTTC. Protein product: CAWSRGATYEQYF. The rearrangement links TRBV30 to TRBJ2-7; D possibly uses TRBD1 or TRBD2 (5 bases each). V lost 2 bases and J lost 2, with 10 bases in between. This CDR3 region has 13 residues. Germline values: CDR1 GTSNPN, CDR2 SVGIG (reference sequence).

This CDR3 reads CASSLRRGIEQYF. CDR3 bases: TGTGCCAGCAGCTTACGGCGAGGGATCGAGCAGTACTTC. This chain uses TRBV11-2 with TRBJ2-7; D perhaps matches TRBD2 (5 bases). Trimming pared 2 bases from V and 6 bases from J, leaving 11 bases between. Germline V CDR1 and CDR2: SGHAT, FQNNGV. This CDR3 is built from 13 residues.

V and J are TRBV28 and TRBJ1-2; 7 bases fit TRBD1. This CDR3 contains 13 residues. Per the germline V gene, CDR1 is MDHEN and CDR2 is SYDVKM. The V gene end was trimmed by 7 bases and the J gene end by 8 bases; junction bases not matched to a gene: 10. The CDR3 spells CASTIQGIKGYTF. DNA of the CDR3: TGTGCCAGCACTATACAGGGGATCAAGGGCTACACCTTC.

The V and J genes are TRBV6-5 and TRBJ1-2; no definite D call. The CDR3 extends over 13 amino acids. Germline V CDR1 and CDR2: MNHEY, SVGAGI. V was clipped by 0 bases and J by 4 bases, with 6 bases between them. CDR3 in DNA: TGTGCCAGCAGTTACTCGCTGGGCTATGGCTACACCTTC. Its translation is CASSYSLGYGYTF.

This clone was counted only a few times. The chain links TRBV7-9 to TRBJ2-3, with 7 bases fitting TRBD1. In germline, CDR1 is SEHNR, CDR2 FQNEAQ (reference sequence). J gave up 0 bases and V 7 bases, and 7 bases lay outside the gene matches. This CDR3 contains 15 residues. CDR3 residues: CASTDQGQSTDTQYF. CDR3 DNA: TGTGCCAGCACCGACCAGGGACAGAGCACAGATACGCAGTATTTT.

The rearrangement links TRBV7-2 to TRBJ1-2; no definite D call. The V end lost 1 base, the J end lost 8 bases, and 8 bases lay between the germline ends. Looked up from germline, CDR1 is SGHTA and CDR2 is FQGNSA. The CDR3 runs to 12 residues. The CDR3 loop is CASSLDVLGYTF. The CDR3 DNA follows: TGTGCCAGCAGCTTAGACGTTCTAGGCTACACCTTC.

The rearrangement joins TRBV6-6 to TRBJ2-7; 9 positions agree with TRBD1. With 4 bases clipped from V and 6 bases from J, the junction kept 4 bases outside the gene matches. The CDR3 has 13 amino acids. Germline lookup yields CDR1 MNHNY and CDR2 SVGAGI (reference sequence). The CDR3 bases are TGTGCCAGCAGTTCTACAGGGGGCGCCGAGCAGTACTTC. It specifies CASSSTGGAEQYF.

The CDR3 region is CASRRGLGTPYETQYF. The DNA of the CDR3 is TGTGCCAGTCGCCGAGGCCTCGGGACCCCCTATGAGACCCAGTACTTC. The chain recombines TRBV19 with TRBJ2-5; perhaps D is TRBD1 or TRBD2 (5 bases each). CDR3 length equals 16 residues. Looked up from germline, CDR1 is LNHDA and CDR2 is SQIVND (reference sequence). Trimming removed 8 bases at V and 5 bases at J, with 24 bases between.

The chain is built from TRBV15 and TRBJ2-1; 14 nucleotides match TRBD2. The germline gives CDR1 LNHNV, CDR2 YYDKDF (reference sequence). J lost 9 bases, V lost 1 base, and 5 bases had no gene match. The CDR3 spans 16 residues. The CDR3 here is CATSRVGTSGSFEQFF. The CDR3 nucleotides are TGTGCCACCAGCAGAGTAGGGACTAGCGGGAGTTTTGAGCAGTTCTTC.

This chain uses TRBV11-1 with TRBJ2-1; D ambiguous. The CDR3 is 12 residues long. CDR1 SGHAT and CDR2 FQDESV come from the germline V gene (reference sequence). With 3 bases removed from V and 10 bases from J, the gap between germline ends came to 10 bases. The CDR3 DNA follows: TGTGCCAGCAGCTTCCGTGGAGTAGAGCAGTTCTTC. The encoded protein is CASSFRGVEQFF.

The chain joins TRBV29-1 to TRBJ2-3; no firm D call. Germline V gene sequence: CDR1 SQVTM, CDR2 ANQGSEA. The CDR3 is 11 amino acids. V lost 6 bases and J 4 bases, leaving 8 bases between the germline ends. This CDR3 is CSVKIADTQYF. In nucleotides, the CDR3 is TGCAGCGTAAAGATCGCAGATACGCAGTATTTT.

J is TRBJ2-1 and V is TRBV11-2; D uncertain. The length of the CDR3 is 11 residues. Trimming left V 8 bases short and J 6 bases short, with 8 bases between. Germline CDR1 is SGHAT and CDR2 is FQNNGV. The CDR3 DNA reads as TGTGCCAGCCGCCAGGCCAATGAGCAGTTCTTC. It is translated as CASRQANEQFF.

This chain connects TRBV5-5 to TRBJ1-2; D is uncertain. The CDR3 is 13 amino acids. Deletions cut 6 bases from V and 6 bases from J, with 15 bases between. In germline, CDR1 is SGHKS, CDR2 YYEKEE (reference sequence). CDR3 nucleotides: TGTGCCAGCACACTTTGGGGAAGAGATGGCTACACCTTC. Translated: CASTLWGRDGYTF.

This chain connects TRBV4-3 to TRBJ2-7; 8 nucleotides match TRBD1. This CDR3 contains 17 residues. In germline, CDR1 is LGHNA, CDR2 YSLEER. V was clipped by 0 bases and J by 2 bases; unmatched bases: 9. The CDR3 reads CASSQEGGQGFTYEQYF. The CDR3 DNA sequence: TGCGCCAGCAGCCAAGAAGGCGGACAGGGATTCACCTACGAGCAGTACTTC.

Remarks on this clone: Sequence at one end of the junction differs from germline and may be a read error. The chain employs TRBV30 and TRBJ2-1; D uncertain. This CDR3 has 8 residues. CDR1 and CDR2 (germline): GTSNPN, SVGIG (reference sequence). Written as DNA, the CDR3 is TGTGCCTGGAGCGAGCGGTTCTTC. As protein: CAWSERFF.

The chain combines TRBV6-5 with TRBJ1-1, with D tentatively TRBD1 (6 bases). Trimming took off 0 bases at V and 0 bases at J, with 8 bases between the two ends. The CDR3 is 15 amino acids. Germline V lookup: CDR1 MNHEY, CDR2 SVGAGI. CDR3 sequence: CASSYSQGMNTEAFF. DNA for the CDR3: TGTGCCAGCAGTTACTCCCAGGGGATGAACACTGAAGCTTTCTTT.